These T cell receptor beta chains were read from a single sample in a study of tumor-infiltrating lymphocytes in primary liver carcinoma. TCRdb passed the multiplex PCR reads through MiXCR, listing each CDR3 protein once. Among fewer than 400,000 distinct CDR3 sequences, roughly two thirds were seen once, and the ten largest hold 9% to 10%. Sequenced input: peripheral blood. These receptors came from a man between 40 and 49 years old with primary liver carcinoma and hepatitis B virus infection. Both conserved end residues are part of each CDR3. D genes are given only for firm matches. Clone size, where shown, is once, few, many, or a class for clones that have expanded.

CDR3nt: TGCAGCGTCATGCACCCTGGACAGGATGTGCAGTTCTTC; CDR3aa: CSVMHPGQDVQFF; d_gene: TRBD1; abundance: -; j_gene: TRBJ2-1; v_gene: TRBV29-1
CDR3nt: TGTTCCACCAGTATGGGGGACTCCTATAATTCACCCCTCCACTTT; CDR3aa: CSTSMGDSYNSPLHF; d_gene: -; abundance: once; j_gene: TRBJ1-6; v_gene: TRBV10-3
CDR3nt: TGTGCCAGCAGCTTAGAGGTGGGTGTCTTATCCGGCGAGCAGTACTTC; CDR3aa: CASSLEVGVLSGEQYF; d_gene: -; abundance: once; j_gene: TRBJ2-7; v_gene: TRBV7-9
CDR3nt: TGTGCCATCAGCCAACTTGTTCCGGGACAGGGGGCGAACAATGAGCAGTTCTTC; CDR3aa: CAISQLVPGQGANNEQFF; d_gene: TRBD1; abundance: -; j_gene: TRBJ2-1; v_gene: TRBV4-2
CDR3nt: TGCGCCAGCAGCCAAGTAAGGACAGGGTACACAAATACGCAGTATTTT; CDR3aa: CASSQVRTGYTNTQYF; d_gene: TRBD1; abundance: -; j_gene: TRBJ2-3; v_gene: TRBV4-1
CDR3nt: TGTGCCAGCAGCCAAGGACTACCCACCGGGGAGCTGTTTTTT; CDR3aa: CASSQGLPTGELFF; d_gene: -; abundance: few; j_gene: TRBJ2-2; v_gene: TRBV14
CDR3nt: TGTGCCAACACCGGACTAGCAGGAGGGACGCAGTATTTT; CDR3aa: CANTGLAGGTQYF; d_gene: TRBD2; abundance: -; j_gene: TRBJ2-3; v_gene: TRBV6-5
CDR3nt: TGTGCCAGCAGTTCCCCATGGGTTAATCAGCCCCAGCATTTT; CDR3aa: CASSSPWVNQPQHF; d_gene: -; abundance: -; j_gene: TRBJ1-5; v_gene: TRBV6-2/TRBV6-3
CDR3nt: TGTGCCAGCAGCTTAAGTGTGGGGCGTTCACCCCTCCACTTT; CDR3aa: CASSLSVGRSPLHF; d_gene: -; abundance: -; j_gene: TRBJ1-6; v_gene: TRBV11-2
CDR3nt: TGTGCCAGCAAGGGAGAATACGAGCAGTACTTC; CDR3aa: CASKGEYEQYF; d_gene: -; abundance: few; j_gene: TRBJ2-7; v_gene: TRBV5-1
CDR3nt: TGCGCCAGCAGCTTTGGGACAGGGGGCGGCAATCAGCCCCAGCATTTT; CDR3aa: CASSFGTGGGNQPQHF; d_gene: TRBD1; abundance: -; j_gene: TRBJ1-5; v_gene: TRBV5-1
CDR3nt: TGTGCCAGCAGCTTAACAGGGTATAAGCCCCAGCATTTT; CDR3aa: CASSLTGYKPQHF; d_gene: -; abundance: many; j_gene: TRBJ1-5; v_gene: TRBV11-3
CDR3nt: TGTGCCAGCAGTCCAGGGACGGGCTTAGGAAACATTCAGTACTTC; CDR3aa: CASSPGTGLGNIQYF; d_gene: -; abundance: many; j_gene: TRBJ2-4; v_gene: TRBV6-1
CDR3nt: TGTGCCAGCAGCTTGCCGGGGGCGGGGACCTACGAGCAGTACTTC; CDR3aa: CASSLPGAGTYEQYF; d_gene: -; abundance: -; j_gene: TRBJ2-7; v_gene: TRBV5-6
CDR3nt: TGTGCCAGCACGCAACAGGGGGCGAGTTACGAGCAGTACTTC; CDR3aa: CASTQQGASYEQYF; d_gene: TRBD1; abundance: -; j_gene: TRBJ2-7; v_gene: TRBV7-9
CDR3nt: TGTGCCAGCAGCTGGGGGGGAAGCTCCTACGAGCAGTACTTC; CDR3aa: CASSWGGSSYEQYF; d_gene: TRBD2; abundance: many; j_gene: TRBJ2-7; v_gene: TRBV5-5
CDR3nt: TGTGCCAGCAGCCAAAACGACCGGGACTACCACAATGAGCAGTTCTTC; CDR3aa: CASSQNDRDYHNEQFF; d_gene: TRBD2; abundance: -; j_gene: TRBJ2-1; v_gene: TRBV14
CDR3nt: TGTGCCAGCAGGACAAACGTGGCAGGGCCCCATGAGCAGTTCTTC; CDR3aa: CASRTNVAGPHEQFF; d_gene: -; abundance: many; j_gene: TRBJ2-1; v_gene: TRBV12-3/TRBV12-4
CDR3nt: TGTGCCAGCAGGGGACTAGCGAACTCCTACAATGAGCAGGTCTTC; CDR3aa: CASRGLANSYNEQVF; d_gene: TRBD2; abundance: -; j_gene: TRBJ2-1; v_gene: TRBV7-9
CDR3nt: TGTGCCGGCAGTTCCCCCGCGATGAAGACTGAAGCTTTCTTT; CDR3aa: CAGSSPAMKTEAFF; d_gene: -; abundance: -; j_gene: TRBJ1-1; v_gene: TRBV6-5
CDR3nt: TGTGTCAGTAGCCCATTAGCGGGAGGCGCCACAGATACGCAGTATTTC; CDR3aa: CVSSPLAGGATDTQYF; d_gene: TRBD2; abundance: -; j_gene: TRBJ2-3; v_gene: TRBV11-2
CDR3nt: TGCAGTCCACCGGGACTCGTCACAGATACGCAGTATTTT; CDR3aa: CSPPGLVTDTQYF; d_gene: -; abundance: -; j_gene: TRBJ2-3; v_gene: TRBV20-1
CDR3nt: TGCAGCGCTGAACAGGGCGGTGGGCAAGAGACACAGTACTTC; CDR3aa: CSAEQGGGQETQYF; d_gene: -; abundance: -; j_gene: TRBJ2-5; v_gene: TRBV29-1
CDR3nt: TGTGCCAGCAGTCTTAGCGGGAGAGGTCACATTCAGTACTTC; CDR3aa: CASSLSGRGHIQYF; d_gene: TRBD2; abundance: many; j_gene: TRBJ2-4; v_gene: TRBV6-2/TRBV6-3
CDR3nt: TGCGCGAGCAGCCAAGATTGGGGAGCTCGCCAAGAGACCAAGTACTTC; CDR3aa: CASSQDWGARQETKYF; d_gene: -; abundance: -; j_gene: TRBJ2-5; v_gene: TRBV4-1
CDR3nt: TGCGCTAGCAGCGTAAAGAGCACAGATACGCAGTATTTT; CDR3aa: CASSVKSTDTQYF; d_gene: -; abundance: -; j_gene: TRBJ2-3; v_gene: TRBV5-1
CDR3nt: TGTGCCAGCAGTTGCCAGGGTTGGAGCACTGAAGCTTTCTTT; CDR3aa: CASSCQGWSTEAFF; d_gene: -; abundance: -; j_gene: TRBJ1-1; v_gene: TRBV28
CDR3nt: TGCAGCGCCTCCCCTGAGACCCAGTACTTC; CDR3aa: CSASPETQYF; d_gene: -; abundance: many; j_gene: TRBJ2-5; v_gene: TRBV29-1
CDR3nt: TGTGCCAGCACCGGACTAGCGGGAGGGGCATGGGAGCAGTACTTC; CDR3aa: CASTGLAGGAWEQYF; d_gene: TRBD2; abundance: many; j_gene: TRBJ2-7; v_gene: TRBV6-6
CDR3nt: TGTGCCAGCAGCTTGGCCGACGGGATAAGGCACGAGCTGTACTTC; CDR3aa: CASSLADGIRHELYF; d_gene: -; abundance: -; j_gene: TRBJ2-7; v_gene: TRBV5-6
CDR3nt: TGTGTCAGCAGTCCCTCGGGCAGGGGGACGGAGAACACCTTC; CDR3aa: CVSSPSGRGTENTF; d_gene: TRBD1; abundance: -; j_gene: TRBJ1-2; v_gene: TRBV12-3/TRBV12-4
CDR3nt: TGTGCTACCAAGGGGGGCAGCTCCTACAATGAGCAGTTCTTC; CDR3aa: CATKGGSSYNEQFF; d_gene: -; abundance: -; j_gene: TRBJ2-1; v_gene: TRBV2
CDR3nt: TGTGCCAGCAGAGGACTAGCGGGAGTTGGGCTATACAATGAGCAGTTCTTC; CDR3aa: CASRGLAGVGLYNEQFF; d_gene: TRBD2; abundance: -; j_gene: TRBJ2-1; v_gene: TRBV6-1
CDR3nt: TGTGCCAGCAGCTATCCTGTAGCGGGGATTAGCACAGATACGCAGTATTTT; CDR3aa: CASSYPVAGISTDTQYF; d_gene: TRBD2; abundance: -; j_gene: TRBJ2-3; v_gene: TRBV11-1
CDR3nt: TGTGCCAGCAGTTACACGCAGGGAGGTATCTACGAGCAGTACTTC; CDR3aa: CASSYTQGGIYEQYF; d_gene: -; abundance: -; j_gene: TRBJ2-7; v_gene: TRBV6-5
CDR3nt: TGTGCCAGCAGAACCCCGGACAGTGGACCCGGAGCTTTCTTT; CDR3aa: CASRTPDSGPGAFF; d_gene: -; abundance: -; j_gene: TRBJ1-1; v_gene: TRBV11-2
CDR3nt: TGTGCCAGCAGCTTGGTAGTAGGGACCGAGACCCAGTACTTC; CDR3aa: CASSLVVGTETQYF; d_gene: -; abundance: -; j_gene: TRBJ2-5; v_gene: TRBV11-2
CDR3nt: TGCAGCGTTGGCGGCAGGCTAGAGAATTCACCCCTCCACTTT; CDR3aa: CSVGGRLENSPLHF; d_gene: -; abundance: -; j_gene: TRBJ1-6; v_gene: TRBV29-1
CDR3nt: TGTGCCAGCAGCTTACCCAGTTTCCGGGACGGATTAACCTGCGAGCAGTACTTC; CDR3aa: CASSLPSFRDGLTCEQYF; d_gene: -; abundance: -; j_gene: TRBJ2-7; v_gene: TRBV7-8
CDR3nt: TGTGCCAGCAGCCCACCAAAGGGACTAGCGGGCTACAATGAGCAGTTCTTC; CDR3aa: CASSPPKGLAGYNEQFF; d_gene: TRBD2; abundance: few; j_gene: TRBJ2-1; v_gene: TRBV13
CDR3nt: TGTGCCAGCAGCTTGGCTGGCAGGGTTAACACCGGGGAGCTGTTTTTT; CDR3aa: CASSLAGRVNTGELFF; d_gene: -; abundance: -; j_gene: TRBJ2-2; v_gene: TRBV5-4
CDR3nt: TGTGCCGGCACGAGGACTAGCGCCTACAATGAGCAGTTCTTC; CDR3aa: CAGTRTSAYNEQFF; d_gene: TRBD2; abundance: once; j_gene: TRBJ2-1; v_gene: TRBV12-3/TRBV12-4
CDR3nt: TGTGCCAACAGTTCCCCCCTAGCGGGAGGGTATAGTGAGCAGTTCTTC; CDR3aa: CANSSPLAGGYSEQFF; d_gene: TRBD2; abundance: -; j_gene: TRBJ2-1; v_gene: TRBV28
CDR3nt: TGTGCCAGCAGCGCCACTGCAGGGTGGGCCGGGGAGCTGTTTTTT; CDR3aa: CASSATAGWAGELFF; d_gene: -; abundance: -; j_gene: TRBJ2-2; v_gene: TRBV5-6
CDR3nt: TGTGCCAGCAGTTACCGGACAGGGGTCTCTGGAAACACCATATATTTT; CDR3aa: CASSYRTGVSGNTIYF; d_gene: TRBD1; abundance: many; j_gene: TRBJ1-3; v_gene: TRBV6-6
CDR3nt: TGTGCCGTAGGTCCACGTGGTGGGAACACTGAAGCTTTCTTT; CDR3aa: CAVGPRGGNTEAFF; d_gene: -; abundance: -; j_gene: TRBJ1-1; v_gene: TRBV28
CDR3nt: TGCAGCGTTGAAGTGTACAGGGAAAACATTCCGTACTTC; CDR3aa: CSVEVYRENIPYF; d_gene: -; abundance: -; j_gene: TRBJ2-4; v_gene: TRBV29-1
CDR3nt: TGTGCCAGCGGCATGAAAGGGGGCAGGAGAAGCATTCAGTACTTC; CDR3aa: CASGMKGGRRSIQYF; d_gene: TRBD1; abundance: -; j_gene: TRBJ2-4; v_gene: TRBV5-4
CDR3nt: TGCGCCAGCAGCTTGATGGGAGCCACAGATACGCAGTATTTT; CDR3aa: CASSLMGATDTQYF; d_gene: -; abundance: -; j_gene: TRBJ2-3; v_gene: TRBV5-1
CDR3nt: TGTGCCACCAGTCATGGCAGGGGTAGGAATGAGCAGTTCTTC; CDR3aa: CATSHGRGRNEQFF; d_gene: -; abundance: -; j_gene: TRBJ2-1; v_gene: TRBV24-1
CDR3nt: TGTGTCAGCAGCCATAGCGGAGAGGGTCAAGAGACCCAGTACTTC; CDR3aa: CVSSHSGEGQETQYF; d_gene: -; abundance: -; j_gene: TRBJ2-5; v_gene: TRBV28